This paragraph covers one T cell receptor beta chain sequence. TCRdb passed the reads through MiXCR, listing each CDR3 protein once. Seen here are 250,000 to 300,000 distinct CDR3 sequences, roughly 26% observed once, and the top ten hold about 15%. The data are from a study of T cell repertoires in cytomegalovirus infection. The V gene's germline CDR1 is LNHDA and CDR2 SQIVND (reference sequence). Deletions cut 1 base from V and 13 bases from J, with 11 bases between. There are 12 residues in the CDR3. This chain uses TRBV19 with TRBJ2-1; possible D gene TRBD1, 5 bases. The specimen sequenced was PBMCs. This sequence originates from a human donor in good health (CMV status not recorded). Some clones in this sample may be carry-over from other donors' samples. CDR3 loop: CASSIGGSLQFF. The CDR3 region has the DNA TGTGCCAGTAGTATAGGGGGCAGTTTACAGTTCTTC.